This TCR beta chain was documented in a study of response to subunit inactivated influenza vaccine. CDR1 is DFQATT and CDR2 is SNEGSKA in the germline V gene (reference sequence). V lost 2 bases, J lost 0 bases, and 4 bases stayed unmatched. CDR3 size: 16 residues. TCRdb fed the RT-PCR reads into MiXCR, producing one record per CDR3 protein. In the table there are 650,000 to 800,000 distinct CDR3 sequences, around 14% of which are singletons. This clonotype was picked up a small number of times. The receptor was derived from a man in his fifties who received an inactivated influenza vaccine. J is TRBJ2-3 and V is TRBV20-1; 11 bases fit TRBD1. Here the sequenced sample was PBMCs from blood, taken less than 15 days before vaccination. The CDR3 sequence: CSARIWDRGSTDTQYF. CDR3 coding DNA: TGCAGTGCTAGAATCTGGGACAGGGGGAGCACAGATACGCAGTATTTT.